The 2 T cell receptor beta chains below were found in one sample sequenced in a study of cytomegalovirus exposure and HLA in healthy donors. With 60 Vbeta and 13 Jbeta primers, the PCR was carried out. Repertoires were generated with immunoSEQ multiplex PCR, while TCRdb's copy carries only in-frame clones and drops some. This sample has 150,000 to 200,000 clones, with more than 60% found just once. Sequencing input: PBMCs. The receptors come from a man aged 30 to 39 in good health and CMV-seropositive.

CDR3: CASSLDPGTGTSSYEQYF. DNA for the CDR3: TGTGCCAGCAGCTTAGATCCTGGGACAGGGACGAGCTCCTACGAGCAGTACTTC. The V and J genes are TRBV11-3 and TRBJ2-7; 9 nucleotides align to TRBD1. The germline V gene has CDR1 SGHNT and CDR2 YENEEA. The CDR3 sequence is 18 residues long. V dropped 0 bases and J dropped 0; count of bases not matched to a gene: 9.

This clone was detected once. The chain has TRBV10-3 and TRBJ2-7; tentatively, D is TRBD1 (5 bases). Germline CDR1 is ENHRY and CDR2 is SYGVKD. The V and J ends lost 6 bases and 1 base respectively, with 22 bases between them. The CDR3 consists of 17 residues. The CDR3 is CAISNAILLQESYEQYF. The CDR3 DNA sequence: TGTGCCATCAGCAATGCGATTCTACTACAGGAATCCTACGAGCAGTACTTC.